This TCR beta chain was identified during a study of shared clonotypes between healthy human individuals. The investigators split CD4+ cells into a CD45RA+ naive subset and a CD45RA-negative memory subset. Assay: immunoSEQ multiplex PCR; the TCRdb copy retains only in-frame clones and omits some. The sample shows about 2.3 million clones, under 95% of them seen only once. Input material: naive CD4+ T cells from PBMCs. Stated subset: CD45RA+ positively selected. The receptor was isolated from a man between 18 and 29 years old in good health. Some clones in this sample may be carry-over from other donors' samples.

The CDR3 here is CASSTGLVGYNEQFF. CDR3 coding DNA: TGTGCCAGTAGTACGGGACTAGTGGGGTACAATGAGCAGTTCTTC. The J gene is TRBJ2-1, the V gene TRBV19, with 8 bases lining up with TRBD2. Germline trimming cut 4 bases from V and 4 bases from J; bases unmatched to any gene: 6. The germline gives CDR1 LNHDA, CDR2 SQIVND (reference sequence). There are 15 residues in the CDR3.